One sample yielded the 15 T cell receptor beta chains listed below, sequenced in a study of TIL therapy for anti-PD-1-resistant metastatic lung cancer. Sequencing used immunoSEQ v3. Method: immunoSEQ multiplex PCR; TCRdb's copy keeps in-frame clones and lacks some. In the table there are about 20,000 clones, around four fifths of which are singletons. Time point denoted: pre-treatment sample, taken before nivolumab and TIL therapy. Specimen: blood, collected at baseline. These receptors were obtained from a person aged 25 to 85 with non-small cell lung cancer.

The V and J genes are TRBV5-8 and TRBJ1-6, with unresolved D. Per the germline V gene, CDR1 is SGHTS and CDR2 is YDEGEE. The V end was cut by 1 base, the J end by 10 bases, with 3 bases between. The CDR3 is 11 residues long. The CDR3 loop is CASSLTSPLHF. The CDR3 DNA reads as TGTGCCAGCAGCTTGACATCACCCCTCCACTTT.

This clone has just one count. J is TRBJ1-2 and V is TRBV19; D gene unclear. The germline gives CDR1 LNHDA, CDR2 SQIVND (reference sequence). CDR3 length: 15 residues. V dropped 2 bases and J dropped 4 bases, with 14 bases sitting between them. CDR3 DNA sequence: TGTGCCAGTAGTATATCGGGCAGCCCTACCTATGGCTACACCTTC. Its protein product is CASSISGSPTYGYTF.

The V and J genes are TRBV6-1 and TRBJ1-2; 7 nucleotides match TRBD1. This CDR3 has 15 amino acids. The germline V gene encodes CDR1 MNHNS and CDR2 SASEGT. Trimming cost V 7 bases and J 5 bases; bases outside gene matches: 13. The CDR3 region is CASTSDRDLGYGYTF. In DNA form, the CDR3 reads TGTGCCAGCACTAGTGACAGGGACCTGGGGTATGGCTACACCTTC.

This chain uses TRBV10-2 with TRBJ2-7; D is undetermined. Germline V gene data show CDR1 as WSHSY and CDR2 as SAAADI. CDR3 length: 13 amino acids. Trimming took 5 bases from V and 2 from J, leaving 10 bases between them. The CDR3 DNA follows: TGCGCCAGCAGTAACGGGCCCACCTACGAGCAGTACTTC. This gives the protein CASSNGPTYEQYF.

The CDR3, as DNA: TGTGCCAGCAGTTTGATAGGACTAGCGGAAAGAGAGACCCAGTACTTC. This translates into CASSLIGLAERETQYF. The chain uses TRBV28 and TRBJ2-5; 10 nucleotides align to TRBD2. Germline V gene data show CDR1 as MDHEN and CDR2 as SYDVKM. Trimming cost V 3 bases and J 4 bases; bases outside gene matches: 8. CDR3 length: 16 residues.

The V gene is TRBV5-4, the J gene TRBJ2-7, with 8 bases aligning to TRBD1. The CDR3 sequence is 14 residues long. The V gene end was trimmed by 6 bases and the J gene end by 5 bases; junction bases not matched to a gene: 10. Per germline, CDR1 SGHNT and CDR2 YYREEE (reference sequence). The CDR3 region has the DNA TGTGCCAGCACCCCCGGCTTGGACAGGGACGAGCAGTACTTC. As protein: CASTPGLDRDEQYF.

The chain uses TRBV6-6 and TRBJ2-2; D not certain. V lost 5 bases and J lost 6, with 10 bases in between. The germline CDR1 and CDR2 sequences are MNHNY and SVGAGI (reference sequence). The CDR3 runs 13 residues. CDR3 nucleotides: TGTGCCAGCAGTCAACTTGACGCCGGGGAGCTGTTTTTT. Its protein is CASSQLDAGELFF.

This clone has just one count. The rearrangement joins TRBV7-2 to TRBJ1-3; 7 positions match TRBD1. From germline, CDR1 is SGHTA and CDR2 FQGNSA. Losses at the gene ends were 6 bases for V and 2 bases for J; bases not matched to a gene: 7. The CDR3 contains 15 residues. The CDR3 sequence: CASRPDRVTGNTIYF. CDR3 DNA sequence: TGTGCCAGCAGACCCGACAGGGTAACTGGAAACACCATATATTTT. The variable domain in full, completed from reference TRBV7-2 and TRBJ1-3, reads GAGVSQSPSNKVTEKGKDVELRCDPISGHTALYWYRQSLGQGLEFLIYFQGNSAPDKSGLPSDRFSAERTGGSVSTLTIQRTQQEDSAVYLCASRPDRVTGNTIYFGEGSWLTVV.

The rearrangement uses TRBV28 and TRBJ2-7; D may be TRBD2 (6 bases). CDR3 size: 15 residues. V dropped 3 bases and J dropped 4 bases, with 16 bases sitting between them. CDR1 and CDR2 from the germline V gene are MDHEN and SYDVKM. The CDR3: CASSFPGSTVYEQYF. The DNA for the CDR3 is TGTGCCAGCAGTTTTCCCGGGAGTACGGTATACGAGCAGTACTTC.

V gene TRBV27 combines with J gene TRBJ2-2; 10 bases fit TRBD2. CDR1 and CDR2 (germline): MNHEY, SMNVEV (reference sequence). The junction had 7 bases not matched to a gene; V was cut back by 2 bases and J by 4 bases. The CDR3 has 17 residues. The CDR3 coding sequence is TGTGCCAGCAGTTTAAGTATGGGACTAGCGACCACCGGGGAGCTGTTTTTT. Translated: CASSLSMGLATTGELFF.

CDR3 bases: TGCGCCAGCAGCTTACTAGCGGGAGGCACAGATACGCAGTATTTT. It yields the protein CASSLLAGGTDTQYF. V gene TRBV5-1 combines with J gene TRBJ2-3, with TRBD2 identical over 11 bases. Germline CDR1 SGHRS, CDR2 YFSETQ. There are 15 residues in the CDR3. V gave up 2 bases and J gave up 1 base; unmatched junction bases: 0.

This rearrangement joins TRBV9 to TRBJ2-1, with a tentative D call TRBD1 (6 bases). Germline V gives CDR1 SGDLS, CDR2 YYNGEE. This CDR3 region has 14 residues. V was clipped by 3 bases and J by 5 bases, with 12 bases between them. This CDR3 reads CASSARGQNNEQFF. The DNA for the CDR3 is TGTGCCAGCAGCGCTCGTGGACAGAACAATGAGCAGTTCTTC.

The V call is TRBV15, the J call TRBJ1-1, with D perhaps matching TRBD1 (5 bases). Germline loops: CDR1 LNHNV, CDR2 YYDKDF (reference sequence). The CDR3 is 11 amino acids. With 5 bases removed from V and 7 bases from J, the gap between germline ends came to 8 bases. CDR3 sequence: CATSLGVEAFF. As DNA, the CDR3 is TGTGCCACCAGCTTAGGGGTTGAAGCTTTCTTT.

V is TRBV19 and J is TRBJ1-2; no clear D gene. There are 13 residues in the CDR3. The germline V gene encodes CDR1 LNHDA and CDR2 SQIVND (reference sequence). V gave up 5 bases and J gave up 5 bases, with 12 bases separating them. The CDR3 nucleotides read TGTGCCAGTAGTCCTACCCAGGCGTATGGCTACACCTTC. Amino acid sequence: CASSPTQAYGYTF.

The V gene is TRBV4-1, the J gene TRBJ2-3; D not resolved. V was clipped by 1 base and J by 0 bases, with 5 bases between them. The germline CDR1 and CDR2 sequences are MGHRA and YSYEKL. The CDR3 runs 14 residues. The chain's CDR3 is CASSQGASTDTQYF. The DNA of the CDR3 is TGCGCCAGCAGCCAAGGAGCGAGCACAGATACGCAGTATTTT.